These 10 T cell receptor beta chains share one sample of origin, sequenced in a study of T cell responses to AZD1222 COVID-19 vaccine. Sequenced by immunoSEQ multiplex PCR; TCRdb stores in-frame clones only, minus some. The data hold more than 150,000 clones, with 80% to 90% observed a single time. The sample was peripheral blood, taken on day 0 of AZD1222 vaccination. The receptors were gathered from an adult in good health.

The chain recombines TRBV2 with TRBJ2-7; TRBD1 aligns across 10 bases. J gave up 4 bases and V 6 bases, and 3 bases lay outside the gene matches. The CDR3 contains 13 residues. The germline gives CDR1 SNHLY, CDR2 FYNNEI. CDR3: CASSDRGRYEQYF. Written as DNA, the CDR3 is TGTGCCAGCAGCGACAGGGGGCGATACGAGCAGTACTTC.

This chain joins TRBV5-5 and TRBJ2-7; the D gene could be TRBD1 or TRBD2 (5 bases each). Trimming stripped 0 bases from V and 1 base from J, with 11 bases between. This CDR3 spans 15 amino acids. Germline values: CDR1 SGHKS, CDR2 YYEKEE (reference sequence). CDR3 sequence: CASSLAGTDSYEQYF. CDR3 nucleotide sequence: TGTGCCAGCAGCTTGGCCGGGACGGATTCCTACGAGCAGTACTTC.

The CDR3 loop is CASSEAGDSGYTF. CDR3 nucleotides: TGTGCCAGCAGTGAAGCAGGGGATAGTGGCTACACCTTC. J is TRBJ1-2 and V is TRBV6-1, with D possibly matching TRBD1 (5 bases). The CDR3 sequence is 13 residues long. The V gene lost 0 bases and the J gene lost 7 bases, with 9 bases spanning the gap. Germline V gives CDR1 MNHNS, CDR2 SASEGT.

DNA of the CDR3: TGTGCCATCAGTCCGGGACTAGCGGAGTACAATGAGCAGTTCTTC. The encoded protein is CAISPGLAEYNEQFF. The J gene is TRBJ2-1, the V gene TRBV10-3; 11 bases fit TRBD2. The V gene end was trimmed by 5 bases and the J gene end by 4 bases; junction bases not matched to a gene: 4. This CDR3 is 15 amino acids long. Germline V gives CDR1 ENHRY, CDR2 SYGVKD.

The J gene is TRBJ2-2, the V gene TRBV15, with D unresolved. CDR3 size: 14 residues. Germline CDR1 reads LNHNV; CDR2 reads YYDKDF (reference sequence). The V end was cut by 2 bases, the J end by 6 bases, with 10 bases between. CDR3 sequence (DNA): TGTGCCACCAGCAGATTGGGCATTTCCGGGGAGCTGTTTTTT. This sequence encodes CATSRLGISGELFF.

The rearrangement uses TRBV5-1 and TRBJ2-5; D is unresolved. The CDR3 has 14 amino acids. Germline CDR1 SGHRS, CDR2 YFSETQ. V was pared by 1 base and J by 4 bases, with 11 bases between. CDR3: CASSLISGGETQYF. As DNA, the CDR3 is TGCGCCAGCAGCTTGATCTCGGGTGGAGAGACCCAGTACTTC.

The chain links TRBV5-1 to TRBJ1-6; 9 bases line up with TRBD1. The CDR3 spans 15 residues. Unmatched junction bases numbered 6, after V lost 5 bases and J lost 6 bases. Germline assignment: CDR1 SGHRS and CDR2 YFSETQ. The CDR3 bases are TGCGCCAGCAGGTCCGGGACAGGGATTAATTCACCCCTCCACTTT. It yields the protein CASRSGTGINSPLHF.

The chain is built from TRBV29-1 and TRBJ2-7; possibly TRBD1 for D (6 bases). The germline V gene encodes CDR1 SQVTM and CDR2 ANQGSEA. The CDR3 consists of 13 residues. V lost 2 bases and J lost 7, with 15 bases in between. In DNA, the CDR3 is TGCAGCGTTGAACTGCCACTCCAGGGGGAGCAGTACTTC. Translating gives CSVELPLQGEQYF.

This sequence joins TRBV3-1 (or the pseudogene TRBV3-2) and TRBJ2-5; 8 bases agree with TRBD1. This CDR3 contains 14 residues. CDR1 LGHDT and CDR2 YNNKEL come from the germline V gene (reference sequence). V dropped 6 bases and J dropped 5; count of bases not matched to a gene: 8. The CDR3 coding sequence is TGTGCCAGCAGGCGTCAGGGGGCAGCGGAGACCCAGTACTTC. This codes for CASRRQGAAETQYF.

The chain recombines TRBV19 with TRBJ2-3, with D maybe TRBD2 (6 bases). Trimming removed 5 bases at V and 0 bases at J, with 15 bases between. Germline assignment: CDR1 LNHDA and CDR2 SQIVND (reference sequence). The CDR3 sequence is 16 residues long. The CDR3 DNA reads TGTGCCAGTAGTCTCGACGGGGGTATCAGCACAGATACGCAGTATTTT. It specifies CASSLDGGISTDTQYF.